This T cell receptor beta chain was sequenced in a study of response to subunit inactivated influenza vaccine. Study results and caveats: That few new T cells are recruited by each seasonal influenza vaccination was the authors' suggestion.

This clonotype was recorded a few times. Its antigen is still unknown. A read error may account for a junction end that differs from germline. MiXCR, run by TCRdb on the RT-PCR reads, gives a single entry per CDR3 protein. This sample yields more than 450,000 distinct CDR3 sequences, of which about 7.6% are seen a single time; approximately 13% belongs to the top ten. There are 13 residues in the CDR3. The V gene's germline CDR1 is SSHAT and CDR2 FNYEAQ (reference sequence). This TCR was sampled from a man aged 45 to 70 who received an inactivated influenza vaccine. This chain uses TRBV7-7 with TRBJ2-2; D possibly corresponds to TRBD2 (5 bases). Sequenced here: PBMCs from blood, sampled about 23 months after vaccination. This CDR3 reads CASSSDWAGELFF. CDR3 nucleotide sequence: TGTGCTAGCAGTTCGGACTGGGCCGGGGAGCTGTTTTTT.